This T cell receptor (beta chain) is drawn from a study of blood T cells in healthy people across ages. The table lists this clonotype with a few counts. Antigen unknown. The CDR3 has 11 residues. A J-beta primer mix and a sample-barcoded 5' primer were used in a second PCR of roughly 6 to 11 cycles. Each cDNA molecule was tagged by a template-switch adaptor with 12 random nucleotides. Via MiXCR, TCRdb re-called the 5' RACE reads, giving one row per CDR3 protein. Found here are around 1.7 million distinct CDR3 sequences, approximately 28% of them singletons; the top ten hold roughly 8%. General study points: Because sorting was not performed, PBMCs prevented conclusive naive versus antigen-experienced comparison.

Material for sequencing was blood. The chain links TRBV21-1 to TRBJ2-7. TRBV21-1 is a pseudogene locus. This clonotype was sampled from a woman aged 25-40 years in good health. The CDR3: CASSKSREQYF. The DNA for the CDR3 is TGTGCCAGCAGCAAAAGCCGGGAGCAGTACTTC.